This T cell receptor beta chain originates from a study of blood T cells in healthy people across ages. Study-level points and caveats: The CMV status of each donor remained undetermined, and this could have confounded shifts in expanded clonotypes. Underestimates were what the diversity estimates from one million T cells were considered to be.

CDR3 length: 14 amino acids. Germline trimming cut 8 bases from V and 2 bases from J; bases unmatched to any gene: 11. CDR1 and CDR2 from the germline V gene are DFQATT and SNEGSKA (reference sequence). Each donor supplied approximately 10 milliliters of peripheral blood. Isolating PBMCs gave at least 6.5 million of these cells per sample. This clonotype has ten or more counts. Antigen: not known. The use of a sample-barcoded 5' primer and a J-beta primer mix characterized a second PCR of roughly 6 to 11 cycles. TCRdb re-derived calls from the 5' RACE reads in MiXCR, one entry per CDR3 protein. The sample holds hundreds of thousands of distinct CDR3 sequences; around 45% are singletons and the top ten take under 35%.

The chain has TRBV20-1 and TRBJ2-5, with 7 nucleotides matching TRBD1. Sequences were obtained from blood. This TCR derives from a woman aged 60-70 years in good health. The CDR3 DNA follows: TGCAGTCAAGTAAAAGGCAGGGGGCAAGAGACCCAGTACTTC. Residues: CSQVKGRGQETQYF.